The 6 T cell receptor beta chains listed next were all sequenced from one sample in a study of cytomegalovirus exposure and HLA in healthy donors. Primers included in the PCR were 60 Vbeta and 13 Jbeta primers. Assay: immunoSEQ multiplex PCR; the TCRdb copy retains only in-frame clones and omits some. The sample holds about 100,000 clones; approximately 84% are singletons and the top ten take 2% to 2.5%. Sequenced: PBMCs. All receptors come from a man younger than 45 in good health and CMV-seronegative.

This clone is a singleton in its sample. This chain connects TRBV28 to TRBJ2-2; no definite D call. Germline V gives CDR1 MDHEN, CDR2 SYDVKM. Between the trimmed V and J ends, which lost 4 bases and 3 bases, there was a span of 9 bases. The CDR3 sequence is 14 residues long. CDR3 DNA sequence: TGTGCCAGCAGTTCTCCCGGGTACACCGGGGAGCTGTTTTTT. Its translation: CASSSPGYTGELFF. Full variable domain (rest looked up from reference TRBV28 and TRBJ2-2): DVKVTQSSRYLVKRTGEKVFLECVQDMDHENMFWYRQDPGLGLRLIYFSYDVKMKEKGDIPEGYSVSREKKERFSLILESASTNQTSMYLCASSSPGYTGELFFGEGSRLTVL.

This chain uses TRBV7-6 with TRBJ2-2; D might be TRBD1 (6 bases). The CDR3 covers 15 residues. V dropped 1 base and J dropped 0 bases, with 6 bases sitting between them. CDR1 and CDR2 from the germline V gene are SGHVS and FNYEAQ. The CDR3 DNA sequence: TGTGCCAGCAGCTTAGGGGACACGAACACCGGGGAGCTGTTTTTT. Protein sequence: CASSLGDTNTGELFF.

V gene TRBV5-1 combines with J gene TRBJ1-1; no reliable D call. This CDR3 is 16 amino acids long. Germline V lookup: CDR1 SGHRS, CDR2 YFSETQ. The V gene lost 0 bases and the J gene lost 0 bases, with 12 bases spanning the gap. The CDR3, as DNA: TGCGCCAGCAGCTTGGGAAGGGAGCCCATGAACACTGAAGCTTTCTTT. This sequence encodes CASSLGREPMNTEAFF.

CDR3 bases: TGTGCCAGCAGACCAGGGGGCGGCTATGGCTACACCTTC. This translates into CASRPGGGYGYTF. V is TRBV9 and J is TRBJ1-2; the match to TRBD1 covers 8 bases. Germline trimming cut 5 bases from V and 4 bases from J; bases unmatched to any gene: 4. This CDR3 comprises 13 residues. Germline CDR1 SGDLS, CDR2 YYNGEE. Variable domain in full (rest from reference TRBV9 and TRBJ1-2): DSGVTQTPKHLITATGQRVTLRCSPRSGDLSVYWYQQSLDQGLQFLIQYYNGEERAKGNILERFSAQQFPDLHSELNLSSLELGDSALYFCASRPGGGYGYTFGSGTRLTVV.

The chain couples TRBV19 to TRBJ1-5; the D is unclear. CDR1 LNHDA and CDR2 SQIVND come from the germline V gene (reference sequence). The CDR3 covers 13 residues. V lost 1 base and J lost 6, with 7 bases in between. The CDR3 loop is CASSIGARQPQHF. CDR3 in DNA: TGTGCCAGTAGTATAGGAGCACGTCAGCCCCAGCATTTT.

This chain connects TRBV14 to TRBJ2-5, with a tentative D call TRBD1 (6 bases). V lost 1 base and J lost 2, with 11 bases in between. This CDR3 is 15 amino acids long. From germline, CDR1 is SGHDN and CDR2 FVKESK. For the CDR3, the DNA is TGTGCCAGCAGCCAAGTTGGGGACAAACAAGAGACCCAGTACTTC. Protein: CASSQVGDKQETQYF.